Listed below are T cell receptor beta chains from one sample, sequenced in a study of T cell repertoires in ileal Crohn's disease. Clones were sequenced by immunoSEQ multiplex PCR, and TCRdb holds only the in-frame ones, with some missing. The sample shows approximately 5,000 clones, roughly 77% of them seen only once. Sequenced material: ileal tissue. These TCRs come from an adult with Crohn's disease. The CDR3 runs from the conserved cysteine through the conserved F or W. The D gene is left open where the match is weak. Size values are once, few and many counts, or a class for expanded clones, and some rows have none.

>TRBJ2-1|TRBD2|TRBV5-4|NA
CASSGSGRGNEQFF
TGTGCCAGCAGCGGATCGGGGCGGGGGAATGAGCAGTTCTTC
>TRBJ2-7|TRBD2|TRBV28|NA
CASSESSGGKYYEQYF
TGTGCCAGCAGTGAAAGTAGCGGGGGGAAGTACTACGAGCAGTACTTC
>TRBJ1-3|NA|TRBV28|few
CASSPPRWNTIYF
TGTGCCAGCAGTCCACCGAGGTGGAACACCATATATTTT
>TRBJ1-2|NA|TRBV19|NA
CASSITGQPSYNGYTF
TGTGCCAGTAGTATTACTGGGCAGCCTTCTTACAATGGCTACACCTTC
>TRBJ1-1|TRBD1|TRBV6-6|few
CASSPDRAAFF
TGTGCCAGCAGTCCGGACAGGGCAGCTTTCTTT
>TRBJ1-1|NA|TRBV5-8|NA
CASSPNTEAFF
TGTGCCAGCAGCCCTAACACTGAAGCTTTCTTT
>TRBJ2-2|NA|TRBV6-6|NA
CASCEVTGELFF
TGTGCCAGCTGCGAGGTCACCGGGGAGCTGTTTTTT
>TRBJ2-1|TRBD2|TRBV7-3|NA
CASSLIAGRVDEQFF
TGTGCCAGCAGCCTCATAGCGGGGCGCGTCGATGAGCAGTTCTTC
>TRBJ2-3|NA|TRBV28|NA
CASSFFSPGEGTDTQYF
TGTGCCAGCAGTTTTTTTTCCCCGGGAGAAGGCACAGATACGCAGTATTTT
>TRBJ2-2|TRBD2|TRBV5-6|few
CASSYQRGGLTGELFF
TGTGCCAGCAGCTACCAGCGGGGGGGTCTCACCGGGGAGCTGTTTTTT
>TRBJ2-3|NA|TRBV7-9|NA
CASSLTGVTDTQYF
TGTGCCAGCAGCTTGACGGGGGTTACAGATACGCAGTATTTT
>TRBJ2-7|TRBD1|TRBV7-6|medium-sized
CASSLTQGAMNEQYF
TGTGCCAGCAGCTTAACGCAGGGGGCCATGAACGAGCAGTACTTC
>TRBJ1-1|NA|TRBV20-1|few
CSASGGREAFF
TGCAGTGCTAGCGGGGGGCGCGAAGCTTTCTTT
>TRBJ2-6|NA|TRBV5-1|NA
CASSLGSLGANVLTF
TGCGCCAGCAGCTTGGGGAGCCTTGGGGCCAACGTCCTGACTTTC
>TRBJ1-1|NA|TRBV7-8|NA
CASSSTGTLNTEAFF
TGTGCCAGCAGCTCAACCGGGACACTGAACACTGAAGCTTTCTTT
>TRBJ1-4|NA|TRBV30|once
CAWSPSSNEKLFF
TGTGCCTGGAGCCCGTCTTCGAATGAAAAACTGTTTTTT
>TRBJ2-1|NA|TRBV13|NA
CASSPGGWRVNEQFF
TGTGCCAGCAGCCCCGGGGGATGGCGGGTCAATGAGCAGTTCTTC
>TRBJ2-7|NA|TRBV2|NA
CASRKDSNGEQYF
TGTGCCAGCAGAAAAGACAGTAACGGCGAGCAGTACTTC
>TRBJ1-1|NA|TRBV9|NA
CASSVKTGTEAFF
TGTGCCAGCAGCGTTAAAACGGGCACTGAAGCTTTCTTT
>TRBJ1-4|NA|TRBV27|NA
CASSSYRNFNEKLFF
TGTGCCAGCAGTTCTTACAGGAATTTTAATGAAAAACTGTTTTTT
>TRBJ1-1|NA|TRBV27|NA
CASSQPGLPAFF
TGTGCCAGCAGCCAACCCGGACTTCCAGCTTTCTTT
>TRBJ1-3|NA|TRBV5-6|NA
CASSLPTDGNTIYF
TGTGCCAGCAGCTTACCGACAGACGGAAACACCATATATTTT
>TRBJ2-5|NA|TRBV28|few
CASKRDVPETQYF
TGTGCCAGCAAACGGGATGTTCCTGAGACCCAGTACTTC
>TRBJ2-5|TRBD2|TRBV27|few
CASSFTTSASRETQYF
TGTGCCAGCAGTTTTACGACTAGCGCTTCGAGGGAGACCCAGTACTTC
>TRBJ1-1|TRBD1|TRBV5-6|NA
CASTKTGGFNTEAFF
TGTGCCAGCACCAAGACAGGGGGGTTCAACACTGAAGCTTTCTTT
>TRBJ1-5|TRBD1|TRBV25-1|NA
CASSEGTGSNQPQHF
TGTGCCAGCAGTGAAGGGACAGGGTCTAATCAGCCCCAGCATTTT
>TRBJ1-4|TRBD1|TRBV28|NA
CASSLRTGTNEKLFF
TGTGCCAGCAGTTTAAGGACAGGAACTAATGAAAAACTGTTTTTT
>TRBJ2-7|NA|TRBV15|NA
CATSRDIGYHEQYF
TGTGCCACCAGCAGAGATATCGGGTACCACGAGCAGTACTTC
>TRBJ2-4|NA|TRBV7-3|NA
CAGEDIQYF
TGTGCAGGGGAGGACATTCAGTACTTC
>TRBJ1-2|NA|TRBV15|NA
CATSRDYRDGYTF
TGTGCCACCAGCAGAGATTATCGGGATGGCTACACCTTC
>TRBJ1-4|TRBD1|TRBV6-6|NA
CASSYEASTGGWLFF
TGTGCCAGCAGTTACGAGGCGTCGACAGGGGGCTGGCTGTTTTTT
>TRBJ2-4|NA|TRBV7-8|NA
CASSLEGRGDIQYF
TGTGCCAGCAGCTTAGAAGGCAGGGGCGACATTCAGTACTTC
>TRBJ2-5|NA|TRBV4-1|NA
CASSPEGSGEKTQYF
TGCGCCAGCAGCCCGGAAGGGTCAGGGGAGAAGACCCAGTACTTC
>TRBJ1-2|NA|TRBV5-1|NA
CASSPLGRVGGYTF
TGCGCCAGCAGCCCCCTCGGCAGGGTCGGCGGCTACACCTTC
>TRBJ2-3|NA|TRBV4-1|NA
CASSPPGKDTQYF
TGCGCCAGCAGCCCCCCCGGGAAAGATACGCAGTATTTT
>TRBJ1-3|NA|TRBV7-2|NA
CASSLIQYGNTIYF
TGTGCCAGCAGCTTAATACAATACGGAAACACCATATATTTT
>TRBJ2-2|TRBD1|TRBV12-5|NA
CASTRGWDSPQGNTGELFF
TGTGCTAGTACCCGGGGATGGGACAGCCCCCAGGGCAACACCGGGGAGCTGTTTTTT
>TRBJ2-3|NA|TRBV7-2|few
CASSFSGDRDTQYF
TGTGCCAGCAGCTTCTCAGGGGATAGAGATACGCAGTATTTT
>TRBJ2-5|NA|TRBV4-1|NA
CASSDTGRGTQYF
TGCGCCAGCAGCGACACAGGGAGGGGGACCCAGTACTTC
>TRBJ2-3|NA|TRBV6-1|NA
CASSEEEGLDTQYF
TGTGCCAGCAGTGAAGAGGAGGGTTTGGATACGCAGTATTTT
>TRBJ2-5|NA|TRBV19|NA
CASSIMRTDETQYF
TGTGCCAGTAGTATAATGAGGACAGACGAGACCCAGTACTTC
>TRBJ1-2|NA|TRBV5-1|NA
CASSLDPGAPGGYTF
TGCGCCAGCAGCTTGGATCCAGGGGCGCCCGGGGGCTACACCTTC
>TRBJ1-1|TRBD1|TRBV7-9|few
CASSPGGLTEAFF
TGTGCCAGCAGCCCAGGGGGTCTTACTGAAGCTTTCTTT
>TRBJ2-7|NA|TRBV19|NA
CASSRKPHREGSYEQYF
TGTGCCAGTAGTAGAAAACCACACAGGGAAGGATCCTACGAGCAGTACTTC
>TRBJ1-2|TRBD1|TRBV7-3|NA
CASSPDRGLSYGYTF
TGTGCCAGCAGCCCAGACAGGGGGTTGTCCTATGGCTACACCTTC
>TRBJ1-1|TRBD1|TRBV5-1|few
CASSLSGTGGLGAFF
TGCGCCAGCAGCTTATCCGGGACAGGGGGCCTAGGAGCTTTCTTT
>TRBJ1-5|NA|TRBV2|NA
CASSEAYSNQPQHF
TGTGCCAGCAGTGAGGCTTATAGCAATCAGCCCCAGCATTTT